Listed here are 25 T cell receptor beta chains from one sample, sequenced in a study of response to subunit inactivated influenza vaccine. TCRdb analysed the RT-PCR reads with MiXCR anew, one entry per CDR3 protein. Of under 200,000 distinct CDR3 sequences in the sample, 12% were seen once. The same specimen was also included in a second study, on T cells expressing NK-cell markers. That paper adds: Synthesis of TCR beta cDNA relied on 5'RACE template switching carrying UMIs.

This material consisted of CD8+ T cells sorted from PBMCs, taken roughly 12 days after vaccination. The origin of the receptors is a man aged 50-60 years who received an inactivated influenza vaccine.

The chain has TRBV19 and TRBJ1-2; D unresolved. In germline, CDR1 is LNHDA, CDR2 SQIVND (reference sequence). V was shortened by 7 bases and J by 3 bases, with 12 bases between the two germline ends. The CDR3 runs 13 residues. The CDR3 DNA reads TGTGCCAGTATGGGTCCGGCCGACTATGGCTACACCTTC. This translates into CASMGPADYGYTF. Variable domain in full (rest from reference TRBV19 and TRBJ1-2): DGGITQSPKYLFRKEGQNVTLSCEQNLNHDAMYWYRQDPGQGLRLIYYSQIVNDFQKGDIAEGYSVSREKKESFPLTVTSAQKNPTAFYLCASMGPADYGYTFGSGTRLTVV.

The chain employs TRBV5-6 and TRBJ2-7; 9 bases agree with TRBD1. CDR1 SGHDT and CDR2 YYEEEE come from the germline V gene. The CDR3 totals 16 residues. V gave up 4 bases and J gave up 3 bases; unmatched junction bases: 11. The chain's CDR3 is CASSHRGLGFGYEQYF. The CDR3, as DNA: TGTGCCAGCAGCCACAGGGGGCTGGGTTTCGGCTACGAGCAGTACTTC.

This clonotype turned up a few times. This chain connects TRBV3-1 to TRBJ1-3; D is unresolved. The CDR3 has 12 residues. Germline V lookup: CDR1 LGHDT, CDR2 YNNKEL (reference sequence). Between the trimmed V and J ends, which lost 0 bases and 8 bases, there was a span of 5 bases. The CDR3 region has the DNA TGTGCCAGCAGCCAAGATTTTGACACCATATATTTT. Protein sequence: CASSQDFDTIYF. Drawing the rest from reference TRBV3-1 and TRBJ1-3, the complete variable domain is DTAVSQTPKYLVTQMGNDKSIKCEQNLGHDTMYWYKQDSKKFLKIMFSYNNKELIINETVPNRFSPKSPDKAHLNLHINSLELGDSAVYFCASSQDFDTIYFGEGSWLTVV.

This clonotype was recorded at least ten times. CDR3 in amino acids: CASSLRTDSSYEQYF. CDR3 nucleotides: TGTGCCAGCAGCTTAAGGACAGACAGCTCCTACGAGCAGTACTTC. This rearrangement joins TRBV28 to TRBJ2-7, with a weak D call TRBD1 (6 bases). The CDR3 sequence is 15 residues long. V lost 6 bases and J lost 0, with 15 bases in between. The germline V gene encodes CDR1 MDHEN and CDR2 SYDVKM. Based on the CDR3 plus reference TRBV28 and TRBJ2-7, the full variable domain is DVKVTQSSRYLVKRTGEKVFLECVQDMDHENMFWYRQDPGLGLRLIYFSYDVKMKEKGDIPEGYSVSREKKERFSLILESASTNQTSMYLCASSLRTDSSYEQYFGPGTRLTVT.

This chain links TRBV7-6 with TRBJ2-7; TRBD1 agrees at 8 bases. V was pared by 5 bases and J by 3 bases, with 9 bases of the junction left unmatched. The CDR3 length is 15 residues. In germline, CDR1 is SGHVS, CDR2 FNYEAQ. The CDR3 DNA is TGTGCCAGCAGCCGGGGAATTGACAGGGGCTACGAGCAGTACTTC. Translation gives CASSRGIDRGYEQYF.

V and J are TRBV14 and TRBJ2-2; weak D call: TRBD1 (5 bases). The CDR3 is 17 amino acids. The V end lost 0 bases, the J end lost 3 bases, and 14 bases lay between the germline ends. Looked up from germline, CDR1 is SGHDN and CDR2 is FVKESK. The CDR3 sequence: CASSQDLWQGHTGELFF. The CDR3 nucleotides are TGTGCCAGCAGCCAAGATCTCTGGCAGGGTCACACCGGGGAGCTGTTTTTT. Using reference TRBV14 and TRBJ2-2 for the parts outside the CDR3, the full variable domain is EAGVTQFPSHSVIEKGQTVTLRCDPISGHDNLYWYRRVMGKEIKFLLHFVKESKQDESGMPNNRFLAERTGGTYSTLKVQPAELEDSGVYFCASSQDLWQGHTGELFFGEGSRLTVL.

With respect to this clonotype: One junction end does not reproduce the germline sequence, and a read error may be involved. The chain employs TRBV6-1 and TRBJ2-7; 9 bases line up with TRBD1. Germline-derived CDR1 and CDR2 are MNHNS and SASEGT. The CDR3 contains 15 residues. CDR3 DNA sequence: TGTGTCAGCAGGCACCGGGACAGGGCGATCTACGAGCAGTACTTC. Encoded protein: CVSRHRDRAIYEQYF.

The gene calls are TRBV7-8 and TRBJ2-1; maybe TRBD2 (6 bases). V was trimmed by 0 bases and J by 6 bases, leaving 12 bases between them. Germline lookup yields CDR1 SGHVS and CDR2 FQNEAQ. This CDR3 spans 15 amino acids. CDR3 residues: CASSLAVLASNEQFF. The CDR3 DNA follows: TGTGCCAGCAGCTTAGCAGTCCTAGCGAGCAATGAGCAGTTCTTC.

The rearrangement links TRBV28 to TRBJ1-5, with 7 bases lining up with TRBD1. The CDR3 is 17 residues long. Losses at the gene ends were 2 bases for V and 4 bases for J; bases not matched to a gene: 11. CDR1 and CDR2 from the germline V gene are MDHEN and SYDVKM. The chain's CDR3 is CASSLIQGQGGNQPQHF. CDR3 coding DNA: TGTGCCAGCAGTTTAATACAGGGGCAGGGGGGGAATCAGCCCCAGCATTTT.

The chain recombines TRBV6-1 with TRBJ2-3; D may be TRBD1 (5 bases). CDR1 is MNHNS and CDR2 is SASEGT in the germline V gene. V was pared by 2 bases and J by 5 bases, with 11 bases between. CDR3 length: 14 amino acids. The CDR3 loop is CASSEPVGVDTQYF. As DNA, the CDR3 is TGTGCCAGCAGTGAACCCGTAGGGGTAGATACGCAGTATTTT.

This clonotype was detected a few times. The chain combines TRBV6-5 with TRBJ1-1, with D possibly matching TRBD1 (5 bases). V lost 7 bases to trimming and J lost 7 bases, with 16 bases between them. Germline CDR1 reads MNHEY; CDR2 reads SVGAGI. CDR3 length equals 13 residues. The CDR3 region is CASKFPGTYEAFF. The CDR3 DNA reads as TGTGCCAGCAAGTTTCCCGGGACGTATGAAGCTTTCTTT.

This sequence joins TRBV7-6 and TRBJ2-1; a weak D match, TRBD2 (6 bases). The CDR3 sequence is 14 residues long. Trimming cost V 4 bases and J 9 bases, with 16 bases left between them. Looked up from germline, CDR1 is SGHVS and CDR2 is FNYEAQ. The CDR3 here is CASSWEVGLGEQFF. CDR3 DNA: TGTGCCAGCAGCTGGGAGGTGGGTTTGGGTGAGCAGTTCTTC.

The chain carries TRBV6-1 and TRBJ2-1, with D perhaps given as TRBD1 or TRBD2 (5 bases each). Per germline, CDR1 MNHNS and CDR2 SASEGT. The CDR3 loop spans 15 amino acids. Deletions cut 6 bases from V and 1 base from J, with 13 bases between. CDR3 nucleotide sequence: TGTGCCAGCAGCATCGGGACCCGTTCCTACAATGAGCAGTTCTTC. As protein: CASSIGTRSYNEQFF.

The J gene is TRBJ1-4, the V gene TRBV29-1, with D maybe TRBD1 (6 bases). Germline CDR1 SQVTM, CDR2 ANQGSEA. The V end lost 6 bases, the J end lost 0 bases, and 11 bases lay between the germline ends. The CDR3 runs to 14 residues. The CDR3: CSVATGSTNEKLFF. CDR3 sequence (DNA): TGCAGCGTCGCAACAGGGTCAACTAATGAAAAACTGTTTTTT.

The chain uses TRBV9 and TRBJ2-1; D possibly matches TRBD1 or TRBD2 (5 bases each). The CDR3 consists of 16 residues. Trimming shortened V by 0 bases and J by 0 bases, and 10 bases separated the two germline ends. Germline assignment: CDR1 SGDLS and CDR2 YYNGEE. The CDR3 coding sequence is TGTGCCAGCAGCGTAGGAGCAGGGAGCTCCTACAATGAGCAGTTCTTC. Encoded protein: CASSVGAGSSYNEQFF.

This clonotype has a handful of counts. The CDR3 DNA follows: TGTGCCACAAGACAGGACATAGGATCTAACTATGGCTACACCTTC. It encodes CATRQDIGSNYGYTF. The chain carries TRBV15 and TRBJ1-2; weak D call: TRBD1 (6 bases). This CDR3 comprises 15 residues. The V and J ends lost 9 bases and 0 bases respectively, with 17 bases between them. Germline V gene lookup returns CDR1 LNHNV and CDR2 YYDKDF (reference sequence). The whole variable domain, remainder taken from reference TRBV15 and TRBJ1-2, is DAMVIQNPRYQVTQFGKPVTLSCSQTLNHNVMYWYQQKSSQAPKLLFHYYDKDFNNEADTPDNFQSRRPNTSFCFLDIRSPGLGDTAMYLCATRQDIGSNYGYTFGSGTRLTVV.

The table lists this clonotype with many counts. V gene TRBV12-3 or TRBV12-4 combines with J gene TRBJ2-7; 7 nucleotides match TRBD1. This CDR3 is built from 14 residues. Trimming removed 1 base from V and 2 bases from J; junction bases left unmatched: 2. CDR3 sequence reads: CASSLVGTAYEQYF. CDR3 nucleotide sequence: TGTGCCAGCAGTTTAGTTGGGACAGCCTACGAGCAGTACTTC.

The genes are TRBV12-3 or TRBV12-4 and TRBJ2-5; D is uncertain. The CDR3 is 12 amino acids. Trimming left V 6 bases short and J 5 bases short, with 10 bases between. The CDR3 sequence: CASRGLEETQYF. The CDR3, as DNA: TGTGCCAGCAGGGGGTTGGAGGAGACCCAGTACTTC.

This clonotype has a handful of counts. The genes are TRBV10-1 and TRBJ2-2; no firm D call. This CDR3 contains 12 residues. In germline, CDR1 is WNHNN, CDR2 SYGVQD (reference sequence). The V gene lost 3 bases and the J gene lost 4 bases, with 3 bases spanning the gap. The CDR3 sequence: CASSDGTGELFF. The CDR3 nucleotides read TGCGCCAGCAGTGACGGCACCGGGGAGCTGTTTTTT.

The chain joins TRBV20-1 to TRBJ2-7; D not certain. The V end was cut by 0 bases, the J end by 1 base, with 10 bases between. The germline V gene encodes CDR1 DFQATT and CDR2 SNEGSKA (reference sequence). The CDR3 length is 14 residues. The CDR3 reads CSARDLDGSYEQYF. Here the CDR3 DNA reads TGCAGTGCTAGAGATCTGGACGGTTCCTACGAGCAGTACTTC.

The chain uses TRBV28 and TRBJ1-6; a possible D gene is TRBD1 (5 bases). Germline CDR1 is MDHEN and CDR2 is SYDVKM. CDR3 length: 14 amino acids. V lost 2 bases, J lost 8 bases, and 10 bases lay in between. This CDR3 is CASSLRGIDSPLHF. In nucleotides, the CDR3 is TGTGCCAGCAGTTTACGGGGGATCGATTCACCCCTCCACTTT.

The J gene is TRBJ2-7, the V gene TRBV5-1; unclear D gene. The CDR3 has 14 amino acids. The V end lost 0 bases, the J end lost 3 bases, and 10 bases lay between the germline ends. Germline loops: CDR1 SGHRS, CDR2 YFSETQ. Here the CDR3 reads CASSLAQQGYEQYF. CDR3 in DNA: TGCGCCAGCAGCTTGGCCCAGCAAGGCTACGAGCAGTACTTC.

This clonotype was seen only a few times. The V call is TRBV25-1, the J call TRBJ1-5; tentatively, D is TRBD1 (5 bases). Germline V gene data show CDR1 as MGHDK and CDR2 as SYGVNS. There are 14 residues in the CDR3. Between the trimmed V and J ends, which lost 1 base and 6 bases, there was a span of 10 bases. CDR3 residues: CASSEWGEAQPQHF. The CDR3 nucleotides read TGTGCCAGCAGTGAATGGGGGGAGGCTCAGCCCCAGCATTTT.

This rearrangement joins TRBV28 to TRBJ2-5; 7 bases are a match to TRBD1. CDR3 length: 15 amino acids. CDR1 and CDR2 from the germline V gene are MDHEN and SYDVKM. The V segment lost 5 bases and the J segment 0 bases; nucleotides outside the gene matches: 6. The CDR3 region has the DNA TGTGCCAGCAGTCCTAGGACAGGCTACCAAGAGACCCAGTACTTC. Amino acids: CASSPRTGYQETQYF.

This rearrangement joins TRBV12-3 or TRBV12-4 to TRBJ2-7; tentative D call: TRBD2 (6 bases). The V end lost 6 bases, the J end lost 9 bases, and 18 bases lay between the germline ends. This CDR3 spans 13 amino acids. CDR3 DNA: TGTGCCAGCAGCCCGCGACTAGACTCCGTGCAGTACTTC. Protein product: CASSPRLDSVQYF.